This T cell receptor (beta chain) was identified in a study of T-cell memory formation after mild COVID-19. Whole-study context: Most TCR clusters belonged to a single donor.

The germline V and J ends were trimmed by 5 bases and 5 bases, with 19 bases remaining between them. The CDR3 loop spans 15 amino acids. The germline gives CDR1 SEHNR, CDR2 FQNEAQ (reference sequence). MiXCR, run by TCRdb on the 5' RACE reads, gives a single entry per CDR3 protein. The table records roughly 480,000 distinct CDR3 sequences, 20% to 25% of them present only once. The chain links TRBV7-9 to TRBJ2-7, with D possibly TRBD1 on 6 matching bases. Sequencing input: PBMCs or a T cell subset sorted from them (not recorded which). The TCR originated in an adult woman who had mild COVID-19 (a few samples of this study predate the infection). Cell type and time point are not known. The CDR3 region is CASSPHQGISNEQYF. The CDR3 DNA reads TGTGCCAGCAGCCCCCATCAGGGGATTTCGAACGAGCAGTACTTC.